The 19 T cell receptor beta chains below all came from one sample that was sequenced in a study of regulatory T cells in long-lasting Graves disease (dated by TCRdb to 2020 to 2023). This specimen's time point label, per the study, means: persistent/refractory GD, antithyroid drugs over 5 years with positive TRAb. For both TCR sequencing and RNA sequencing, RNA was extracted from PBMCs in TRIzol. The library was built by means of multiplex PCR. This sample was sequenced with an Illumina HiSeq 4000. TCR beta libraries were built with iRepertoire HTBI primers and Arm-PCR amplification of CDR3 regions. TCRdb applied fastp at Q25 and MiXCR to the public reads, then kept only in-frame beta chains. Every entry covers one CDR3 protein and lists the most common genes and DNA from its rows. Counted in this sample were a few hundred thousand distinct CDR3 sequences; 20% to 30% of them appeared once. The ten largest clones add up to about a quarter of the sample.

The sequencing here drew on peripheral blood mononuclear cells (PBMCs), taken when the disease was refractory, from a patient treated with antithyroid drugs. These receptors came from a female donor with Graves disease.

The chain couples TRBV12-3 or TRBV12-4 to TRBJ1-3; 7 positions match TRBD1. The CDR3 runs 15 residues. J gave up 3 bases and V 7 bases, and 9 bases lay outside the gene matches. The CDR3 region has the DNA TGTGCCAGCACCAAAGGGGGCTTTTTTGGAAACACCATATATTTT. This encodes CASTKGGFFGNTIYF.

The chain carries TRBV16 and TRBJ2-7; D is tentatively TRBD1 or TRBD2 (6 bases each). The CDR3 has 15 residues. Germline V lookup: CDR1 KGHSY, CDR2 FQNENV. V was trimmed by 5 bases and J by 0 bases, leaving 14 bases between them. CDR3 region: CASSVSRGVSYEQYF. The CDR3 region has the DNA TGTGCCAGCAGCGTTTCAAGGGGGGTCTCCTACGAGCAGTACTTC.

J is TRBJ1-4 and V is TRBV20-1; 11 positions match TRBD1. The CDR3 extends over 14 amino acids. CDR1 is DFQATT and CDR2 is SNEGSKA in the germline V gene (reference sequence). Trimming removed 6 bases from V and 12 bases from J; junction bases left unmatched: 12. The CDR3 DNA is TGCAGTGCCCCCCAGGGACAGGGGGGAGGGGAACTGTTTTTT. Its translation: CSAPQGQGGGELFF.

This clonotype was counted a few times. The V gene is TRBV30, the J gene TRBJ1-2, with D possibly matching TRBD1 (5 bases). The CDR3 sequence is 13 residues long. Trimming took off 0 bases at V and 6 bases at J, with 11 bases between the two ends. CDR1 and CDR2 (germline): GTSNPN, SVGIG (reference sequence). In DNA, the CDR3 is TGTGCCTGGAGTGTACAAGGGGTCCATGGCTACACCTTC. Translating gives CAWSVQGVHGYTF.

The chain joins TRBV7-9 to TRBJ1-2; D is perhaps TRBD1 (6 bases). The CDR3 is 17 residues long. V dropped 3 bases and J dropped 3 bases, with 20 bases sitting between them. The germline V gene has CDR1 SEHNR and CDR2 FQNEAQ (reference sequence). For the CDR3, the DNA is TGTGCCAGCAGCTTGAGCCGGGGGGCCGTTTACGACTATGGCTACACCTTC. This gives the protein CASSLSRGAVYDYGYTF.

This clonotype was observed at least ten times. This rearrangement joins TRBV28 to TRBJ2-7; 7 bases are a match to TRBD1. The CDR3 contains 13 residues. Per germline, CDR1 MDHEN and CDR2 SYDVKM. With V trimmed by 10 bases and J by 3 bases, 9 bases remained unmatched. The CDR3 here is CATLSDRDYEQYF. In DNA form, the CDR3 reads TGTGCCACCCTCTCAGACAGGGACTACGAGCAGTACTTC.

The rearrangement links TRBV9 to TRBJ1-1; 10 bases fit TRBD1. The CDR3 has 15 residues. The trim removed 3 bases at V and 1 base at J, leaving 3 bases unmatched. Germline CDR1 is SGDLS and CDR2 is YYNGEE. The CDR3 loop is CASSEGQGPNTEAFF. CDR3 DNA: TGTGCCAGCAGCGAGGGACAGGGGCCGAACACTGAAGCTTTCTTT. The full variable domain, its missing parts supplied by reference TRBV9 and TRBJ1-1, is DSGVTQTPKHLITATGQRVTLRCSPRSGDLSVYWYQQSLDQGLQFLIQYYNGEERAKGNILERFSAQQFPDLHSELNLSSLELGDSALYFCASSEGQGPNTEAFFGQGTRLTVV.

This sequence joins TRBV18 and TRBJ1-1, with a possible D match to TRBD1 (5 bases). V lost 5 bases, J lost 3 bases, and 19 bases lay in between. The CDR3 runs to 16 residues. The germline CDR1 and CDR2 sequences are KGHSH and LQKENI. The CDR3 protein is CASSGPAGADDTEAFF. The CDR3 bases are TGTGCCAGCTCAGGCCCGGCCGGGGCGGATGACACTGAAGCTTTCTTT. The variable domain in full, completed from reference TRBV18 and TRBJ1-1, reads NAGVMQNPRHLVRRRGQEARLRCSPMKGHSHVYWYRQLPEEGLKFMVYLQKENIIDESGMPKERFSAEFPKEGPSILRIQQVVRGDSAAYFCASSGPAGADDTEAFFGQGTRLTVV.

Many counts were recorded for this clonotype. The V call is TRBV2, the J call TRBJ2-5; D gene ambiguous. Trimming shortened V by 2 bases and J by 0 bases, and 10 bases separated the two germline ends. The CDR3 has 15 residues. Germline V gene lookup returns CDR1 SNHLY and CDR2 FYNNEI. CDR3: CASSERARYQETQYF. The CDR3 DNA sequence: TGTGCCAGCAGTGAAAGGGCCAGGTACCAAGAGACCCAGTACTTC.

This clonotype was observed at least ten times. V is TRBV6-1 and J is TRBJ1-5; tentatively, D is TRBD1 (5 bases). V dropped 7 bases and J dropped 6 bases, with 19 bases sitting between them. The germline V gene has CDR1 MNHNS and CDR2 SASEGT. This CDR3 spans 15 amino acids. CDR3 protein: CASTPRNEGRQPQHF. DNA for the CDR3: TGTGCCAGCACTCCCCGGAATGAGGGACGTCAGCCCCAGCATTTT.

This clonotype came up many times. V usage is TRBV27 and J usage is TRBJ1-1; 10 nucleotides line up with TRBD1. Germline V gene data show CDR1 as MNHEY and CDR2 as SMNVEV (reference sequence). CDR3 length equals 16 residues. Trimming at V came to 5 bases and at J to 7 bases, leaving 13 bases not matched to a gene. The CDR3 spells CASSPYGQGERVEAFF. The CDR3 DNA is TGTGCCAGCAGTCCCTACGGACAGGGGGAGAGGGTTGAAGCTTTCTTT.

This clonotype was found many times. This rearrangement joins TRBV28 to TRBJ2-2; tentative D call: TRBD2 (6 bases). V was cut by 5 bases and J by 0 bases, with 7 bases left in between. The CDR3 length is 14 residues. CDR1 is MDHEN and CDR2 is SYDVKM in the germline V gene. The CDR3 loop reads CASSRLANTGELFF. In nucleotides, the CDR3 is TGTGCCAGCAGTAGACTAGCGAACACCGGGGAGCTGTTTTTT.

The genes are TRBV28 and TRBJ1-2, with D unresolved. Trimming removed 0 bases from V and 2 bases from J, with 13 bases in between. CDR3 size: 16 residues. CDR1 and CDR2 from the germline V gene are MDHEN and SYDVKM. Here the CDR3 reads CASSLWAPMGNYGYTF. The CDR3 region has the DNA TGTGCCAGCAGTTTATGGGCCCCGATGGGAAACTATGGCTACACCTTC.

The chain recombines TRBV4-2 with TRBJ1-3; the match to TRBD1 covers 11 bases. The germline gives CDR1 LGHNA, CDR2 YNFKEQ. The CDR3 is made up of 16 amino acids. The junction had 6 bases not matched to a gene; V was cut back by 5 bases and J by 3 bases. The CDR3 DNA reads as TGTGCCAGCAGCTGGCTGGACAGGGGGCTTGGAAACACCATATATTTT. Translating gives CASSWLDRGLGNTIYF.

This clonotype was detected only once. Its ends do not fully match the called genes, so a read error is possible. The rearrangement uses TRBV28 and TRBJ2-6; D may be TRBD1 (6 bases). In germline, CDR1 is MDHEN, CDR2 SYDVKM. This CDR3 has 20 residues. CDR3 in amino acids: CASSSNTGYRGSSGANVLIF. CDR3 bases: TGTGCCAGCAGTTCAAATACAGGGTACAGAGGATCCTCTGGGGCCAACGTCCTGATTTTC.

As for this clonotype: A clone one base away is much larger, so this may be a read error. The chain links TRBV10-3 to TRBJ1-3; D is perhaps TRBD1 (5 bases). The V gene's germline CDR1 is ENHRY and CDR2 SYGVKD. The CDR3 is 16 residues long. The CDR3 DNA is TGTGCCATCAGTGAGTCGCTTTGGGACTCTGGAAGCACCATATATTTT. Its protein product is CAISESLWDSGSTIYF.

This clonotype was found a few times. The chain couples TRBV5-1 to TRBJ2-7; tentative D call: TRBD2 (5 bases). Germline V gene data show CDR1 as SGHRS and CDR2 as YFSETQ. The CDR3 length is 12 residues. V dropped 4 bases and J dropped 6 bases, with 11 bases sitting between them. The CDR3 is CASSKTSSEQYF. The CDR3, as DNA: TGCGCCAGCAGCAAAACTAGTTCCGAGCAGTACTTC.

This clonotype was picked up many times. The CDR3 here is CSGRSGTGNTEAFF. Here the CDR3 DNA reads TGCAGCGGCCGATCCGGGACAGGGAACACTGAAGCTTTCTTT. This chain connects TRBV29-1 to TRBJ1-1; TRBD1 agrees at 8 bases. V was pared by 7 bases and J by 1 base, with 8 bases of the junction left unmatched. The CDR3 has 14 residues. Per germline, CDR1 SQVTM and CDR2 ANQGSEA.

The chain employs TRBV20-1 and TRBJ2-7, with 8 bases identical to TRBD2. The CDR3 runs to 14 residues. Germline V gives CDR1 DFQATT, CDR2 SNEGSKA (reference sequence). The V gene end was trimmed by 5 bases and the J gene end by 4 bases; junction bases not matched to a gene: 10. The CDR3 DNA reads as TGCAGTGCTCCAGCGGGAGTCTTACGGTACGAGCAGTACTTC. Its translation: CSAPAGVLRYEQYF.